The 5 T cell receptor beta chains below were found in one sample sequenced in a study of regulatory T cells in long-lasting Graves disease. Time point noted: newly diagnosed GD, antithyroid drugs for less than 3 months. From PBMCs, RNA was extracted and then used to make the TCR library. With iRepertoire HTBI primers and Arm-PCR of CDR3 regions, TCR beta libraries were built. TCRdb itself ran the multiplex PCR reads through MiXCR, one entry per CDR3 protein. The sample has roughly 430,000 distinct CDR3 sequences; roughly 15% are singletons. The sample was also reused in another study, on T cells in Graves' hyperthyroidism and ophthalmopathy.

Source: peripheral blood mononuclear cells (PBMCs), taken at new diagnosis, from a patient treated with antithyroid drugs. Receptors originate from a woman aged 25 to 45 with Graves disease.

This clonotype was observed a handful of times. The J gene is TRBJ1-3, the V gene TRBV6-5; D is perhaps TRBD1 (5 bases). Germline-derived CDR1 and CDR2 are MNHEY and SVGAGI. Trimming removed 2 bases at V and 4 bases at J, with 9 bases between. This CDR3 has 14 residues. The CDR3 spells CASSYARGGNTIYF. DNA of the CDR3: TGTGCCAGCAGTTACGCTCGGGGCGGAAACACCATATATTTT.

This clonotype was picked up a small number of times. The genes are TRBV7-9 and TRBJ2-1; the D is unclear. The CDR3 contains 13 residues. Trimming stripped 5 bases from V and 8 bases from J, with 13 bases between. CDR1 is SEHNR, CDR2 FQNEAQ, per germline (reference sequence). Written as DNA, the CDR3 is TGTGCCAGCAGCGCCCCCTTAAGGGATGAGCAGTTCTTC. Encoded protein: CASSAPLRDEQFF.

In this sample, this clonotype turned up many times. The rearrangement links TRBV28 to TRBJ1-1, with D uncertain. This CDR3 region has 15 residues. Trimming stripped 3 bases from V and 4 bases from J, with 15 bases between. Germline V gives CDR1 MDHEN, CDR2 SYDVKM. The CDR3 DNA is TGTGCCAGCAGTTTCCTCCGAGGGCGTGTCACTGAAGCTTTCTTT. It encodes CASSFLRGRVTEAFF.

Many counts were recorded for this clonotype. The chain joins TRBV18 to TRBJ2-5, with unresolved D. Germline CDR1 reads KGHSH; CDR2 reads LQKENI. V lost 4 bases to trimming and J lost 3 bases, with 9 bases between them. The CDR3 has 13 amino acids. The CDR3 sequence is CASSLIPKETQYF. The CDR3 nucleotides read TGTGCCAGCTCACTTATCCCCAAAGAGACCCAGTACTTC.

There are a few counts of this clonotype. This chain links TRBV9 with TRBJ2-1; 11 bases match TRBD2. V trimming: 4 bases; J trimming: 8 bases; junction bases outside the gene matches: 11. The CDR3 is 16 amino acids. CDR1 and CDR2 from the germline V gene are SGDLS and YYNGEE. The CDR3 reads CASSSGGSGRAYEQFF. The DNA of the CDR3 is TGTGCCAGCAGCTCAGGAGGTAGCGGGAGGGCCTATGAGCAGTTCTTC.